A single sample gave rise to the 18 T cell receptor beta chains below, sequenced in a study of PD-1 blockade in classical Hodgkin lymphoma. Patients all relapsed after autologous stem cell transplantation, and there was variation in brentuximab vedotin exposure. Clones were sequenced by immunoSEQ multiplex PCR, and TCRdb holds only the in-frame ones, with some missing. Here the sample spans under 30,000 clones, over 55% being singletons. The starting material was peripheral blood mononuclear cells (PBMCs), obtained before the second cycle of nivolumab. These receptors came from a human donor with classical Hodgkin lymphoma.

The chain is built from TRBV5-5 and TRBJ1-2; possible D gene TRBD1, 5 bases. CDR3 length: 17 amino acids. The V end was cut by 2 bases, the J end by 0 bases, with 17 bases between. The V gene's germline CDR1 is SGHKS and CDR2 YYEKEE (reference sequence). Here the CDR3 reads CASSFVPSGTSNYGYTF. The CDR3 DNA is TGTGCCAGCAGCTTCGTTCCCAGCGGGACTTCTAACTATGGCTACACCTTC.

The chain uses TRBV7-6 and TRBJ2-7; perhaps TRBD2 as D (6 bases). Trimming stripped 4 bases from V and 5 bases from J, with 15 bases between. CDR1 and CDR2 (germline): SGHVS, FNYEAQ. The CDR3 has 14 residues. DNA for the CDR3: TGTGCCAGCAGCTCTACGCGGGGCGCGGACGAGCAGTACTTC. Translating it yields CASSSTRGADEQYF.

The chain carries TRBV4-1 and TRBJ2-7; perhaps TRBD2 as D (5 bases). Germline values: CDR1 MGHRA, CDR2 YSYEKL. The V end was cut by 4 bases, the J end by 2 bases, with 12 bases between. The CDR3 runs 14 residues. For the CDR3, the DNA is TGCGCCAGCAGCCCCGGAGCGGCGACCTACGAGCAGTACTTC. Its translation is CASSPGAATYEQYF.

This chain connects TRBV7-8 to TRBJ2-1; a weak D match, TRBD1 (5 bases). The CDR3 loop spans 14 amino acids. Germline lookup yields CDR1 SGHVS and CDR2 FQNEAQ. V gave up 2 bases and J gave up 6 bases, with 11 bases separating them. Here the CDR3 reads CASSLTQGTNEQFF. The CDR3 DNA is TGTGCCAGCAGCTTAACCCAGGGAACCAATGAGCAGTTCTTC.

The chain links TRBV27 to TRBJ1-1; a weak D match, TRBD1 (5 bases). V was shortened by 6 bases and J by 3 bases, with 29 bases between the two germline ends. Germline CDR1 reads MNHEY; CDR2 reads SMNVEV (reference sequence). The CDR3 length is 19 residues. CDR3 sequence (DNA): TGTGCCAGCAGGCGCGGCGTCGGGGACTTGGGGAGACCTTACACTGAAGCTTTCTTT. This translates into CASRRGVGDLGRPYTEAFF.

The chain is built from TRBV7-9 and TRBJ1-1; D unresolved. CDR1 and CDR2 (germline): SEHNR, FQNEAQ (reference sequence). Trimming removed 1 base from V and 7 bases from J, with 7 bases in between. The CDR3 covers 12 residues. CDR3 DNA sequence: TGTGCCAGCAGCTTAGGGGTAGGTGAAGCTTTCTTT. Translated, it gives CASSLGVGEAFF.

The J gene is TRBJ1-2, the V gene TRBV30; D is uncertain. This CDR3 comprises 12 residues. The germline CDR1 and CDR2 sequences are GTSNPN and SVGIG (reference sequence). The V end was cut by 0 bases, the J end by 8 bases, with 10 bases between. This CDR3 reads CAWSVVGLGYTF. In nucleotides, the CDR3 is TGTGCCTGGAGTGTAGTAGGGTTGGGCTACACCTTC.

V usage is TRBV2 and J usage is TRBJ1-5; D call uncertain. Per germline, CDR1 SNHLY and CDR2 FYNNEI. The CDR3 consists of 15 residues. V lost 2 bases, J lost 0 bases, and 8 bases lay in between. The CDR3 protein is CASSERADSNQPQHF. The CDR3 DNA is TGTGCCAGCAGTGAAAGGGCAGATAGCAATCAGCCCCAGCATTTT.

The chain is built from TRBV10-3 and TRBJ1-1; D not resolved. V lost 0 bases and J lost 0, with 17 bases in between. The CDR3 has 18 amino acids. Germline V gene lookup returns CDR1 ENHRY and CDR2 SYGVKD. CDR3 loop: CAISESEGGRTMNTEAFF. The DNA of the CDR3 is TGTGCCATCAGTGAGTCGGAGGGAGGCCGAACCATGAACACTGAAGCTTTCTTT.

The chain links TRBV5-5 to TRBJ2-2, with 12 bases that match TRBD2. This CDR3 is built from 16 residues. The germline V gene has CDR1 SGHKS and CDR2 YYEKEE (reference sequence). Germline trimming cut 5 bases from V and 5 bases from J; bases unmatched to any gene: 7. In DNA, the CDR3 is TGTGCCAGCAGGCTAGCGGGGGGGCCGGGAACCGGGGAGCTGTTTTTT. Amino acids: CASRLAGGPGTGELFF.

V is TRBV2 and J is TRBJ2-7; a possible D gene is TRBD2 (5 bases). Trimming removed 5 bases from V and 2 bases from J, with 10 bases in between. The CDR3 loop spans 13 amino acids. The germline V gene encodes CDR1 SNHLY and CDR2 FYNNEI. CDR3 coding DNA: TGTGCCAGCAGTTTATTGGGAGCCTACGAGCAGTACTTC. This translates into CASSLLGAYEQYF.

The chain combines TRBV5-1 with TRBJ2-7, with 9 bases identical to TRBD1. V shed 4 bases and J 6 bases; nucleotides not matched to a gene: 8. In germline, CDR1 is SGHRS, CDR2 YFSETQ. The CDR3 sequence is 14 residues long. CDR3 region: CASSQAGQGREQYF. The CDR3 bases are TGCGCCAGCAGCCAGGCGGGACAGGGACGCGAGCAGTACTTC.

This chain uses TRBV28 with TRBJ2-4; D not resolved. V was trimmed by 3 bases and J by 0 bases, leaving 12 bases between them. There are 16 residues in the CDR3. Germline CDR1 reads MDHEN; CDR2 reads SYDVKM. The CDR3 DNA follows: TGTGCCAGCAGTTTTCTTGCACAGACAGCCAAAAACATTCAGTACTTC. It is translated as CASSFLAQTAKNIQYF.

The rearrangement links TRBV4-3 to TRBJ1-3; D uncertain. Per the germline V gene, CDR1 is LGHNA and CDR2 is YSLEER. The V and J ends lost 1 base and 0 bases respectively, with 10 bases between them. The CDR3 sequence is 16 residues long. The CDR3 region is CASSQGQLNSGNTIYF. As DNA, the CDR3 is TGCGCCAGCAGCCAAGGTCAGCTCAACTCTGGAAACACCATATATTTT.

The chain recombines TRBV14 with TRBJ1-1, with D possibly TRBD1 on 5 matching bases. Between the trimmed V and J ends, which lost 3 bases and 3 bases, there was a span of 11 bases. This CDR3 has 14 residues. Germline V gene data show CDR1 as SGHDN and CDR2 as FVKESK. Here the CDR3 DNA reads TGTGCCAGCAGCCAGGGGGGTGTGTACACTGAAGCTTTCTTT. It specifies CASSQGGVYTEAFF.

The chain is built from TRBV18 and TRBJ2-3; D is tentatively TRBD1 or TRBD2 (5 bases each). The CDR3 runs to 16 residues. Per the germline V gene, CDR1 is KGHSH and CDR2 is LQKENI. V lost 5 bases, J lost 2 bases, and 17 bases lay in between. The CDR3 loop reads CASSAIDRGSTDTQYF. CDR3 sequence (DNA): TGTGCCAGCTCAGCAATAGACAGAGGGTCCACAGATACGCAGTATTTT.

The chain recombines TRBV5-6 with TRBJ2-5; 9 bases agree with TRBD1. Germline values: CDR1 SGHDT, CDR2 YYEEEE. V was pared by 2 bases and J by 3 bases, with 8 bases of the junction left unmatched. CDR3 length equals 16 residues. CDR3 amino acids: CASSFRGTGWEETQYF. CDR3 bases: TGTGCCAGCAGCTTTAGGGGGACAGGGTGGGAAGAGACCCAGTACTTC.

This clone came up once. The CDR3, as DNA: TGCGCCAGCCTTGGGGGGAGGATGAACACTGAAGCTTTCTTT. Protein: CASLGGRMNTEAFF. The gene calls are TRBV23-1 and TRBJ1-1; TRBD1 might be the D (5 bases). TRBV23-1 is classed as an ORF, of uncertain function. The CDR3 is made up of 14 amino acids. Trimming stripped 8 bases from V and 0 bases from J, with 13 bases between.